This is a list of T cell receptor beta chains from one sample in a study of control samples from healthy donors and cancer patients. The method was immunoSEQ multiplex PCR; TCRdb's version includes in-frame clones alone and lacks a portion of them. The table shows 100,000 to 150,000 clones, with about 92% occurring only once. The sequenced material came from PBMCs. The receptors here all came from a man at least 80 years old with head and neck cancer. Both conserved end residues are part of each CDR3. A D gene is named only where the DNA matches it firmly. Not all rows give a size; the values are once, few, many and, for expanded clones, a class.

>TRBV7-9|-|TRBJ1-1|-|14
CASSLAGVNTEAFF
TGTGCCAGCAGCTTAGCGGGGGTTAACACTGAAGCTTTCTTT
>TRBV2|TRBD1|TRBJ2-7|few|13
CASGGTGRYEQYF
TGTGCCAGCGGAGGGACAGGGCGATACGAGCAGTACTTC
>TRBV15|-|TRBJ1-1|-|16
CATLDRPTTMNTEAFF
TGTGCCACCTTAGACAGGCCAACGACGATGAACACTGAAGCTTTCTTT
>TRBV5-6|-|TRBJ2-7|once|15
CASSSGGVLGYEQYF
TGTGCCAGCAGCTCCGGGGGTGTGCTCGGCTACGAGCAGTACTTC
>TRBV5-1|-|TRBJ1-2|-|15
CASSLGVWGLDGYTF
TGCGCCAGCAGCTTGGGAGTCTGGGGGTTGGATGGCTACACCTTC
>TRBV28|TRBD1|TRBJ1-5|-|14
CASRSDRSNQPQHF
TGTGCCAGCAGATCGGACAGGAGCAATCAGCCCCAGCATTTT
>TRBV12-5|-|TRBJ1-3|-|11
CASGLVDTIYF
TGTGCTAGTGGTTTGGTTGACACCATATATTTT
>TRBV14|-|TRBJ1-2|-|13
CASSEGINYGYTF
TGTGCCAGCAGCGAAGGGATCAACTATGGCTACACCTTC
>TRBV4-1|-|TRBJ1-2|once|14
CASSQRQDLYGYTF
TGCGCCAGCAGCCAGAGACAGGACCTCTATGGCTACACCTTC
>TRBV12-3/TRBV12-4|-|TRBJ1-1|-|13
CASSLRREAEAFF
TGTGCCAGCAGTTTAAGGCGCGAGGCTGAAGCTTTCTTT
>TRBV7-8|TRBD1|TRBJ1-1|-|16
CASSLVEDRPYTEAFF
TGTGCCAGCAGCTTAGTAGAGGACAGGCCCTACACTGAAGCTTTCTTT
>TRBV5-1|-|TRBJ1-1|-|13
CASSFGGPTEAFF
TGCGCCAGCAGCTTTGGGGGGCCCACTGAAGCTTTCTTT
>TRBV19|-|TRBJ1-2|once|13
CATYRGVGYGYTF
TGTGCCACCTACCGGGGGGTCGGCTATGGCTACACCTTC
>TRBV3-1/TRBV3-2|TRBD2|TRBJ2-7|-|14
CASSRGRAAGEQYF
TGTGCCAGCAGCCGGGGGAGGGCCGCGGGCGAGCAGTACTTC
>TRBV10-3|-|TRBJ1-3|-|16
CAISETATPSGNTIYF
TGTGCCATCAGCGAGACGGCGACACCATCTGGAAACACCATATATTTT
>TRBV6-2/TRBV6-3|TRBD1|TRBJ2-2|-|14
CASSSNQGVGELFF
TGTGCCAGCAGTAGTAACCAGGGGGTCGGGGAGCTGTTTTTT
>TRBV19|TRBD2|TRBJ2-5|once|14
CASRNLAGRETQYF
TGTGCCAGTAGGAACCTAGCGGGGCGGGAGACCCAGTACTTC
>TRBV5-1|-|TRBJ2-7|-|15
CASSPVGGRSYEQYF
TGCGCCAGCAGCCCGGTTGGCGGACGCTCCTACGAGCAGTACTTC
>TRBV5-6|TRBD1|TRBJ1-2|-|14
CASTSLDRGFDYTF
TGTGCCAGCACCTCCCTGGACAGGGGATTTGACTACACCTTC
>TRBV9|-|TRBJ2-3|-|14
CASSVESSRNTQYF
TGTGCCAGCAGCGTAGAGTCATCAAGGAATACGCAGTATTTT
>TRBV5-1|-|TRBJ2-7|-|13
CASSPLGLYEQYF
TGCGCCAGCAGCCCCTTGGGACTCTACGAGCAGTACTTC
>TRBV12-5|TRBD1|TRBJ2-7|-|15
CASGLEGQSSYEQYF
TGTGCTAGTGGTTTGGAGGGACAGAGCTCCTACGAGCAGTACTTC
>TRBV7-2|-|TRBJ1-6|-|18
CASSPRATLRGTNSPLHF
TGTGCCAGCAGCCCGAGGGCAACTCTTCGGGGAACGAATTCACCCCTCCACTTT
>TRBV19|TRBD2|TRBJ2-1|-|15
CASSMWGLDHNEQFF
TGTGCCAGTAGTATGTGGGGACTAGACCACAATGAGCAGTTCTTC
>TRBV30|-|TRBJ1-6|once|12
CAGARDNSPLHF
TGTGCCGGGGCCAGGGATAATTCACCCCTCCACTTT
>TRBV5-4|TRBD1|TRBJ2-1|-|15
CASSLGQGAYNEQFF
TGTGCCAGCAGCCTAGGACAGGGGGCTTACAATGAGCAGTTCTTC
>TRBV10-1|-|TRBJ2-7|once|14
CASSPFAFSYEQYF
TGCGCCAGCAGTCCCTTCGCTTTCTCCTACGAGCAGTACTTC
>TRBV4-1|-|TRBJ1-5|-|15
CASSKGGSGNQPQHF
TGCGCCAGCAGCAAAGGAGGGTCAGGCAATCAGCCCCAGCATTTT
>TRBV4-3|-|TRBJ2-2|-|15
CASGPLATYTGELFF
TGCGCCAGCGGACCCCTAGCGACGTACACCGGGGAGCTGTTTTTT
>TRBV13|TRBD1|TRBJ1-2|-|13
CASSFTGGYGYTF
TGTGCCAGCAGCTTTACAGGGGGCTATGGCTACACCTTC
>TRBV6-2/TRBV6-3|TRBD2|TRBJ2-7|-|14
CASSELAGGYEQYF
TGTGCCAGCAGTGAGCTAGCGGGGGGCTACGAGCAGTACTTC
>TRBV11-2|-|TRBJ1-2|-|13
CASSRGGSYGYTF
TGTGCCAGCAGCAGGGGGGGATCGTATGGCTACACCTTC
>TRBV12-5|-|TRBJ2-7|few|12
CASGHGGREQYF
TGTGCTAGTGGACATGGGGGGCGAGAGCAGTACTTC
>TRBV5-6|-|TRBJ2-5|-|14
CASSLSGQGETQYF
TGTGCCAGCAGCTTGAGTGGGCAGGGGGAGACCCAGTACTTC
>TRBV5-4|TRBD2|TRBJ2-1|-|16
CASSSHASGVYNEQFF
TGTGCCAGCAGCTCGCACGCGAGCGGGGTATACAATGAGCAGTTCTTC
>TRBV30|-|TRBJ1-4|-|14
CAWSIGTFNEKLFF
TGTGCCTGGAGCATTGGGACCTTTAATGAAAAACTGTTTTTT
>TRBV10-2|-|TRBJ1-1|once|10
CASPFREAFF
TGCGCCAGCCCCTTCCGTGAAGCTTTCTTT
>TRBV11-2|-|TRBJ1-1|-|13
CASSLDYPGRAFF
TGTGCCAGCAGCTTAGATTACCCAGGACGAGCTTTCTTT
>TRBV7-9|TRBD2|TRBJ2-7|-|15
CASSSKGLGGGEQYF
TGTGCCAGCAGCTCCAAGGGACTAGGTGGGGGCGAGCAGTACTTC
>TRBV5-1|TRBD2|TRBJ2-5|-|13
CASSPGRVETQYF
TGCGCCAGCAGCCCGGGGAGGGTAGAGACCCAGTACTTC
>TRBV7-6|-|TRBJ1-1|-|13
CATQRTENTEAFF
TGTGCCACCCAAAGAACAGAGAACACTGAAGCTTTCTTT
>TRBV7-8|TRBD1|TRBJ1-4|-|17
CASSARQGTATNEKLFF
TGTGCCAGCAGCGCCAGACAGGGGACGGCAACTAATGAAAAACTGTTTTTT
>TRBV9|-|TRBJ2-5|-|15
CASSVRGGLQETQYF
TGTGCCAGCAGCGTCAGGGGGGGCCTTCAAGAGACCCAGTACTTC
>TRBV5-6|-|TRBJ1-1|-|15
CASSLAPGGRVEAFF
TGTGCCAGCAGCTTGGCCCCCGGGGGGCGGGTCGAAGCTTTCTTT
>TRBV5-1|-|TRBJ2-3|-|13
CASSLGGTDTQYF
TGCGCCAGCAGCTTGGGCGGCACAGATACGCAGTATTTT
>TRBV7-9|-|TRBJ2-7|-|13
CASSFGPTTYGHF
TGTGCCAGCAGCTTCGGGCCGACAACCTACGGGCACTTC
>TRBV4-1|TRBD2|TRBJ2-7|-|19
CASSQGVSGRLEISYEQYF
TGCGCCAGCAGCCAAGGGGTTAGCGGGAGACTTGAGATCTCCTACGAGCAGTACTTC
>TRBV10-2|-|TRBJ1-5|-|12
CASSERDQPQHF
TGCGCCAGCAGTGAGAGGGATCAGCCCCAGCATTTT
>TRBV10-1|-|TRBJ1-1|-|12
CASSESGTEAFF
TGCGCCAGCAGTGAGTCTGGCACTGAAGCTTTCTTT
>TRBV6-4|-|TRBJ1-3|-|12
CASSDGRNTIYF
TGTGCCAGCAGTGACGGGAGAAACACCATATATTTT
>TRBV6-5|-|TRBJ1-6|-|12
CASISNWSPLHF
TGTGCCAGCATCAGCAATTGGTCACCCCTCCACTTT
>TRBV5-1|TRBD1|TRBJ1-3|-|15
CASSWDRESGNTIYF
TGCGCCAGCAGCTGGGACAGGGAGTCTGGAAACACCATATATTTT
>TRBV10-2|-|TRBJ2-1|once|15
CASRVRGGIRDEQFF
TGCGCCAGCAGGGTGCGGGGCGGGATAAGGGATGAGCAGTTCTTC